This T cell receptor beta chain is from a study of CD8+ T cells in alopecia areata. Indicated treatment: oral pan-JAK inhibitor, 5-10 mg twice daily. Trimming pared 1 base from V and 3 bases from J, leaving 7 bases between. Germline V CDR1 and CDR2: SGHRS, YFSETQ. CDR3 size: 13 residues. Investigators isolated RNA and reverse transcribed it into cDNA to act as the sequencing template. TCRdb keeps only in-frame clones here, not all; method: immunoSEQ multiplex PCR. The data show a few hundred thousand clones, with 35% to 40% seen just once and 0.48% held by the top ten. This clone showed up just once. The sequence came from a human donor with alopecia areata. The starting material was CD4+ T cells sorted from blood, obtained at approximately week 30, from a patient treated with tofacitinib. The rearrangement links TRBV5-1 to TRBJ1-1, with D unclear. CDR3 region: CASSLRSDTEAFF. CDR3 sequence (DNA): TGCGCCAGCAGCTTGCGCTCGGACACTGAAGCTTTCTTT. Using reference TRBV5-1 and TRBJ1-1 for the parts outside the CDR3, the full variable domain is KAGVTQTPRYLIKTRGQQVTLSCSPISGHRSVSWYQQTPGQGLQFLFEYFSETQRNKGNFPGRFSGRQFSNSRSEMNVSTLELGDSALYLCASSLRSDTEAFFGQGTRLTVV.